This TCR beta chain was obtained from a study of cytotoxic CD8 clonotypes in ibrutinib-treated CLL. Study-level findings and limits: At progression, clonality fell back toward baseline after rising at ibrutinib response.

This clone was counted a single time. The antigen is undetermined. Unmatched junction bases numbered 10, after V lost 6 bases and J lost 3 bases. Germline CDR1 and CDR2: MNHEY and SMNVEV (reference sequence). The CDR3 spans 17 residues. The protocol was immunoSEQ multiplex PCR, while the TCRdb copy is restricted to in-frame clones and leaves out a portion. The sample consists of 150,000 to 200,000 clones, roughly 72% of them appearing once. The sample was PBMCs, taken after 24 months of ibrutinib treatment. The chain has TRBV27 and TRBJ2-3; 12 bases are a match to TRBD2. This clonotype originated in a human donor with chronic lymphocytic leukemia. CDR3 loop: CASRLAGGIARTDTQYF. The CDR3 nucleotides read TGTGCCAGCAGGCTAGCGGGAGGGATCGCGCGAACAGATACGCAGTATTTT.